This is a list of T cell receptor beta chains from one sample in a study of T cells in Graves' hyperthyroidism and ophthalmopathy. MiXCR was run by TCRdb on the multiplex PCR reads, yielding one entry per CDR3 protein. The table lists 690,000 or so distinct CDR3 sequences, around 20% of them singletons, with approximately 15% in the top ten. The sample was blood. The receptor set was obtained from a woman aged 50 to 65 with Graves' hyperthyroidism that later progressed to Graves' ophthalmopathy. Each CDR3 is given with its conserved first and last residue.

TRBV3-1,TRBJ1-2,CASSQDQQDYGYTF
TRBV6-1,TRBJ1-1,CASSEMWDSTEAFF
TRBV7-8,TRBJ2-7,CASRMTDLYEQYF
TRBV7-6,TRBJ2-5,CASSLLNPGLAGGRGETQYF
TRBV4-2,TRBJ2-5,CASSQEVRGGEETQYF
TRBV20-1,TRBJ1-2,CSARDSSGANYGYTF
TRBV10-3,TRBJ1-4,CAIRGQGASNEKLFF
TRBV5-1,TRBJ2-3,CASSLKWGRTDTQYF
TRBV3-1,TRBJ1-6,CASSQEGTGKSPLHF
TRBV20-1,TRBJ1-6,CSARPGFDNSPLHF
TRBV9,TRBJ2-7,CASSPSGGLYEQYF
TRBV5-1,TRBJ2-4,CASSLAPGLAKNIQYF